This T cell receptor (beta chain) was documented in a study of blood T cell repertoires in COVID-19. Across the whole study: T cells, B-cell-depleted T cells, or PBMCs supplied cDNA or gDNA.

Here immunoSEQ multiplex PCR was the method, and the copy in TCRdb shows in-frame clones only, minus some. The sample comprises about 390,000 clones, 70% to 90% of which are singletons, and roughly 2% rests with the top ten. Germline V gene data show CDR1 as LGHDT and CDR2 as YNNKEL (reference sequence). V shed 3 bases and J shed 1 base, with 11 bases lying between them. There are 15 residues in the CDR3. This clone appeared once. The specimen was peripheral blood. The TCR was taken from a woman aged 60-75 years with COVID-19, enrolled during active disease. The chain links TRBV3-1 (or the pseudogene TRBV3-2) to TRBJ2-3; tentatively, D is TRBD1 (6 bases). CDR3 sequence reads: CASSQRTERTDTQYF. CDR3 sequence (DNA): TGTGCCAGCAGCCAGAGGACAGAACGCACAGATACGCAGTATTTT.